Listed below are T cell receptor beta chains from one sample, sequenced in a study of cytomegalovirus exposure and HLA in healthy donors. Repertoires were generated with immunoSEQ multiplex PCR, while TCRdb's copy carries only in-frame clones and drops some. This table holds over 200,000 clones, over 80% found once. Sample: PBMCs. Source of these receptors: a man aged 35 to 55 in good health and CMV-seropositive. Each CDR3 is given with its conserved first and last residue. A D gene is named only where the DNA matches it firmly. Where a row states a size, it is once, few, many or the class of an expanded clone; other rows omit it.

d_call,clone_size,j_call,v_call,cdr3_aa,cdr3_nt
TRBD2,.,TRBJ2-7,TRBV5-6,CASSLVASGRPHEQYF,TGTGCCAGCAGCTTGGTGGCTAGCGGGAGACCTCACGAGCAGTACTTC
.,.,TRBJ2-3,TRBV9,CASSVDPGGDTQYF,TGTGCCAGCAGCGTAGACCCCGGAGGAGATACGCAGTATTTT
.,once,TRBJ2-7,TRBV14,CASSQSTTSYEQYF,TGTGCCAGCAGCCAATCCACTACCTCCTACGAGCAGTACTTC
TRBD1,once,TRBJ1-2,TRBV28,CASTQGAGRFNYGYTF,TGTGCCAGCACCCAGGGGGCAGGTCGCTTTAACTATGGCTACACCTTC
.,.,TRBJ2-1,TRBV5-1,CASSLASVEQFF,TGCGCCAGCAGCTTGGCGAGCGTTGAGCAGTTCTTC
TRBD2,.,TRBJ2-1,TRBV6-6,CASITTSIGNEQFF,TGTGCCAGCATCACGACTAGCATCGGCAATGAGCAGTTCTTC
TRBD1,.,TRBJ1-1,TRBV7-9,CASSYRQGEAFF,TGTGCCAGCAGCTACAGACAGGGTGAAGCTTTCTTT
TRBD1,.,TRBJ2-7,TRBV5-6,CASSSGQPTEYF,TGTGCCAGCAGCTCGGGACAGCCCACGGAGTACTTC
TRBD1,few,TRBJ2-3,TRBV7-3,CASSPEDRGVDTQYF,TGTGCCAGCAGCCCAGAGGACAGGGGAGTAGATACGCAGTATTTT
.,.,TRBJ2-3,TRBV1,CTSSHAPGAFLAGRTDTQYF,TGCACCAGCAGCCATGCGCCCGGCGCTTTTCTAGCGGGTCGCACAGATACGCAGTATTTT
.,.,TRBJ1-2,TRBV19,CASSLLTSPSYGYTF,TGTGCCAGTAGTCTCTTGACAAGCCCGAGCTATGGCTACACCTTC
.,.,TRBJ2-5,TRBV5-1,CASSLPSTEETQYF,TGCGCCAGCAGCTTGCCCTCTACTGAAGAGACCCAGTACTTC
.,once,TRBJ1-1,TRBV6-5,CASSSEPGRLNTEAFF,TGTGCCAGCAGTTCTGAACCCGGGAGATTGAACACTGAAGCTTTCTTT
TRBD1,.,TRBJ2-1,TRBV30,CAWTEDRGSNEQFF,TGTGCCTGGACGGAGGACAGGGGGTCGAATGAGCAGTTCTTC
TRBD1,.,TRBJ1-1,TRBV5-4,CASSLDRGLNTEAFF,TGTGCCAGCAGCTTGGACAGGGGACTGAACACTGAAGCTTTCTTT
.,.,TRBJ2-7,TRBV5-6,CASSLTYEQYF,TGTGCCAGCAGCCTTACCTACGAGCAGTACTTC
TRBD1,.,TRBJ1-1,TRBV5-1,CASSSGTGDTEAFF,TGCGCCAGCAGCTCCGGGACAGGGGACACTGAAGCTTTCTTT
.,.,TRBJ1-1,TRBV18,CASSPPLGRNTEAFF,TGTGCCAGCTCACCACCTCTAGGTCGCAACACTGAAGCTTTCTTT
.,.,TRBJ1-5,TRBV5-1,CASSLGGQLNQPQHF,TGCGCCAGCAGCTTGGGCGGACAGCTTAATCAGCCCCAGCATTTT
.,.,TRBJ2-1,TRBV5-1,CASSPTPDSANEQFF,TGCGCCAGCAGCCCAACCCCGGACAGTGCAAATGAGCAGTTCTTC
.,.,TRBJ2-7,TRBV7-8,CASSLLGRVASGYEQYF,TGTGCCAGCAGCTTATTAGGTAGGGTAGCCAGCGGGTACGAGCAGTACTTC
TRBD2,.,TRBJ2-2,TRBV10-1,CASSETSGNPGELFF,TGCGCCAGCAGTGAAACTAGCGGGAATCCCGGGGAGCTGTTTTTT
TRBD2,.,TRBJ2-3,TRBV4-1,CASSQFRGTSGRASTDTQYF,TGCGCCAGCAGCCAATTTAGAGGGACTAGCGGGAGAGCTAGCACAGATACGCAGTATTTT
TRBD1,.,TRBJ2-2,TRBV7-8,CASSFDRVGELFF,TGTGCCAGCAGCTTCGACAGGGTGGGGGAGCTGTTTTTT
TRBD2,.,TRBJ2-3,TRBV6-1,CATDQKTGGSDTQYF,TGTGCCACGGACCAGAAAACGGGAGGATCAGATACGCAGTATTTT
TRBD1,few,TRBJ1-1,TRBV10-3,CAITEGAMGTEAFF,TGTGCCATCACCGAGGGGGCAATGGGGACTGAAGCTTTCTTT
.,once,TRBJ2-2,TRBV6-1,CASSRTATNTGELFF,TGTGCCAGCAGCCGGACAGCTACGAACACCGGGGAGCTGTTTTTT
.,.,TRBJ1-5,TRBV10-2,CASSESGTRNQPQHF,TGCGCCAGCAGTGAGTCGGGGACTCGGAATCAGCCCCAGCATTTT
.,.,TRBJ1-2,TRBV7-8,CASSLELRGGYGYTF,TGTGCCAGCAGCTTAGAATTGAGGGGAGGCTATGGCTACACCTTC